This T cell receptor beta chain is drawn from a study of cytomegalovirus exposure and HLA in healthy donors. The CDR3 loop spans 15 amino acids. Deletions cut 4 bases from V and 2 bases from J, with 15 bases between. CDR1 is SGHDT, CDR2 YYEEEE, per germline. The sample holds a few counts of this clone. With a much larger clone just one base away, this may be a read error. Primers for the PCR totalled 60 Vbeta and 13 Jbeta. Data came from immunoSEQ multiplex PCR; TCRdb stores just in-frame clones and leaves some out. This table has around 130,000 clones, roughly 84% appearing once. This clonotype originated in a woman younger than 35 in good health and CMV-seropositive. The sample consisted of PBMCs. This chain joins TRBV5-6 and TRBJ1-1; possible D gene TRBD1, 6 bases. The CDR3 region is CASSQGGPTNTEAFF. The CDR3 DNA follows: TGTGCCAGCAGCCAAGGGGGACCGACAAACACTGAAGCTTTCTTT. The complete variable domain, with remaining parts taken from reference TRBV5-6 and TRBJ1-1, reads DAGVTQSPTHLIKTRGQQVTLRCSPKSGHDTVSWYQQALGQGPQFIFQYYEEEERQRGNFPDRFSGHQFPNYSSELNVNALLLGDSALYLCASSQGGPTNTEAFFGQGTRLTVV.